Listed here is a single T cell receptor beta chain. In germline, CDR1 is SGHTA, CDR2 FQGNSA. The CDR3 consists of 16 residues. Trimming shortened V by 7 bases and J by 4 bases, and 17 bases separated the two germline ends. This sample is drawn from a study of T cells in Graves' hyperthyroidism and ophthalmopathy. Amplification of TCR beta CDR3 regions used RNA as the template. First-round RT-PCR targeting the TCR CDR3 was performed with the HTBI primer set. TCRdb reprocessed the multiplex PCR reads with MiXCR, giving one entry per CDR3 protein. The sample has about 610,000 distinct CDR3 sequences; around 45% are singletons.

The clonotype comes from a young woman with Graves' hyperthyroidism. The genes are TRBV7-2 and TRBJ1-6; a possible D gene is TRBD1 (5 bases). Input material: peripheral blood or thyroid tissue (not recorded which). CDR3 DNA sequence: TGTGCCAGCACCCCGACTAGCGGGACGTATAATTCACCCCTCCACTTT. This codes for CASTPTSGTYNSPLHF. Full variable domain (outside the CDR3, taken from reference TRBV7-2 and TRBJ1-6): GAGVSQSPSNKVTEKGKDVELRCDPISGHTALYWYRQSLGQGLEFLIYFQGNSAPDKSGLPSDRFSAERTGGSVSTLTIQRTQQEDSAVYLCASTPTSGTYNSPLHFGNGTRLTVT.